The rows below give T cell receptor beta chains drawn from one sample of a study of blood T cell repertoires in COVID-19. Libraries were prepared by immunoSEQ multiplex PCR; TCRdb keeps only in-frame clonotypes and omits some of them. The sample contains approximately 290,000 clones, over 75% of which appear only once. Source material: PBMCs or T cells enriched from blood (not recorded which). Receptors originate from a woman between 25 and 40 years old who had recovered from COVID-19. Both conserved end residues are part of each CDR3. D genes are given only for firm matches. A clone size is listed for some rows: how often the clone was seen (once, few, many), or a class if it is expanded.

.,.,TRBV28,TRBJ1-6,TGTGCCAGCAGATCTAGGGGTTTGACAGGCAACTATAATTCACCCCTCCACTTT,CASRSRGLTGNYNSPLHF
.,TRBD1,TRBV27,TRBJ2-1,TGTGCCAGCAGTTTAGACAGGGGGCTAATCTACAATGAGCAGTTCTTC,CASSLDRGLIYNEQFF
.,TRBD1,TRBV7-8,TRBJ2-1,TGTGCCAGCAGCCTAAGACAGGGGTCGGATGAGCAGTTCTTC,CASSLRQGSDEQFF
.,TRBD1,TRBV27,TRBJ1-1,TGTGCCAGCCAGCCGGGACAGGGGATGAACACTGAAGCTTTCTTT,CASQPGQGMNTEAFF
.,TRBD1,TRBV7-3,TRBJ2-2,TGTGCCAGCAGCTTAATGGGACAGGGGGCGCCCACCGGGGAGCTGTTTTTT,CASSLMGQGAPTGELFF
.,TRBD1,TRBV24-1,TRBJ2-3,TGTGCCACCAGTACAGGGGGGAATAACGCAGATACGCAGTATTTT,CATSTGGNNADTQYF
once,.,TRBV19,TRBJ2-6,TGTGCCAGTAGCAATCGCGGGGGCCTCTTGGGGGCCAACGTCCTGACTTTC,CASSNRGGLLGANVLTF
.,TRBD1,TRBV3-1/TRBV3-2,TRBJ2-7,TGTGCCAGCAGCCAATACGGGACAGGGACCTACGAGCAGTACTTC,CASSQYGTGTYEQYF
few,TRBD1,TRBV27,TRBJ1-3,TGTGCCAGCAGTTTACAGGGGGCTGGAAACACCATATATTTT,CASSLQGAGNTIYF
.,TRBD2,TRBV27,TRBJ2-1,TGTGCCAGCAGTTTATTACGTAGCGGGAGGGAAACCTACAATGAGCAGTTCTTC,CASSLLRSGRETYNEQFF
.,.,TRBV27,TRBJ2-1,TGTGCCAGCAGCTTCTGGACACTCGATGAGCAGTTCTTC,CASSFWTLDEQFF
.,.,TRBV7-9,TRBJ2-7,TGTGCCAGCAGCTTAGCCGGGGACGAGCAGTACTTC,CASSLAGDEQYF
.,.,TRBV30,TRBJ1-6,TGTGCCTGGAGTCTCGGGGGGAATAATTCACCCCTCCACTTT,CAWSLGGNNSPLHF
.,.,TRBV2,TRBJ1-5,TGTGCCAGCAGCGACAGAAACAATCAGCCCCAGCATTTT,CASSDRNNQPQHF
.,.,TRBV27,TRBJ1-1,TGTGCCAGCAGTTTGACAGGACTCACTGAAGCTTTCTTT,CASSLTGLTEAFF
.,.,TRBV7-9,TRBJ1-1,TGTGCCAGCAGCCCCCCCCGAATAGGAGGGCTAAACACTGAAGCTTTCTTT,CASSPPRIGGLNTEAFF
.,TRBD1,TRBV28,TRBJ1-2,TGTGCCAGCAGTTTGCCCAACATACAGGGGAACTATGGCTACACCTTC,CASSLPNIQGNYGYTF
.,.,TRBV6-5,TRBJ1-1,TGTGCCAGCAGTTACTCGCGGGGGAACACTGAAGCTTTCTTT,CASSYSRGNTEAFF
.,TRBD1,TRBV3-1/TRBV3-2,TRBJ1-1,TGTGCCAGCAGCCTACAGCCGACAGGGCTGGCTGAAGCTTTCTTT,CASSLQPTGLAEAFF
.,.,TRBV6-2/TRBV6-3,TRBJ2-2,TGTGCCAGCAGTTATTCCCGGACCCGAGGGTTTCCCGGGGAGCTGTTTTTT,CASSYSRTRGFPGELFF